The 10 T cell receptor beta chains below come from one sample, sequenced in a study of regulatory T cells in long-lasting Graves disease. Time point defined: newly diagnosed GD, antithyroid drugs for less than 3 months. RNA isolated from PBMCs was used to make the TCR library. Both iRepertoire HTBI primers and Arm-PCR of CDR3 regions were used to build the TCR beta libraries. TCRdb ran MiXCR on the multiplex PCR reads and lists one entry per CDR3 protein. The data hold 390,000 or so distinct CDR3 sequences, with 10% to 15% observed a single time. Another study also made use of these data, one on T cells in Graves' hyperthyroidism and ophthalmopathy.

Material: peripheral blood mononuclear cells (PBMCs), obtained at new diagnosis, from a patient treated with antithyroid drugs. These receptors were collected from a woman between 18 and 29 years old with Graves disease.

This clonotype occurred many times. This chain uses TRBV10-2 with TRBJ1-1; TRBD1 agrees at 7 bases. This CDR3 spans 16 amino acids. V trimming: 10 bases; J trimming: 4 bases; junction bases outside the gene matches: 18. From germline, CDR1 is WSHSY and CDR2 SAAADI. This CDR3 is CATSDRILVVGTEAFF. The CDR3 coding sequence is TGCGCCACTTCGGACAGGATTCTAGTGGTCGGCACTGAAGCTTTCTTT.

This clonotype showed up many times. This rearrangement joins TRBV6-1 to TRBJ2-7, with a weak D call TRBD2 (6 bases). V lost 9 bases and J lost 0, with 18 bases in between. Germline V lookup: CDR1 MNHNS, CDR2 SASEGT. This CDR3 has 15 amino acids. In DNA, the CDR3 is TGTGCCAGTAGAATAGCGGCATCTAGCTCCTACGAGCAGTACTTC. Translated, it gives CASRIAASSSYEQYF.

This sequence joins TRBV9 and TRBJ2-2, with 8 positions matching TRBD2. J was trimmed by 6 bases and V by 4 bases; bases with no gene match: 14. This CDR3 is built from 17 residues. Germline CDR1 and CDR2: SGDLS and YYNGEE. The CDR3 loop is CASSLNVRGVSPGELFF. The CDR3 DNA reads TGTGCCAGCAGCCTGAATGTGCGGGGGGTATCCCCCGGGGAGCTGTTTTTT.

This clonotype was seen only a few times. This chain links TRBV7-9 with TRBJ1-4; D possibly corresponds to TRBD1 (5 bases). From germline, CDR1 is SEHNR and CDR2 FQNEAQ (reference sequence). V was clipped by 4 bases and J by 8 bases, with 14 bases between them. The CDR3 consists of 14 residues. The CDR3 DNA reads TGTGCCAGCAGCTATATTGGGCCAGGGGAAAAACTGTTTTTT. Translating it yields CASSYIGPGEKLFF.

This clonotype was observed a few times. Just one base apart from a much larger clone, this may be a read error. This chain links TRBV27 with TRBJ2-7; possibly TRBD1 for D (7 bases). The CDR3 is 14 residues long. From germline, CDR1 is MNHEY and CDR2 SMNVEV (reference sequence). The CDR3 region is CASSFRGESYKQYF. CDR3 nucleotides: TGTGCCAGCAGTTTCAGGGGGGAGTCCTACAAGCAGTACTTC.

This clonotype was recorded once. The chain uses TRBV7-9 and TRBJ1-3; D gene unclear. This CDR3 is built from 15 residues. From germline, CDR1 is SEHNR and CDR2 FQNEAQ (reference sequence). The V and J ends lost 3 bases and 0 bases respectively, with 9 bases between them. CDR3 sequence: CASSFKRDSGNTIYF. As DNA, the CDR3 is TGTGCCAGCAGCTTCAAAAGAGACTCTGGAAACACCATATATTTT.

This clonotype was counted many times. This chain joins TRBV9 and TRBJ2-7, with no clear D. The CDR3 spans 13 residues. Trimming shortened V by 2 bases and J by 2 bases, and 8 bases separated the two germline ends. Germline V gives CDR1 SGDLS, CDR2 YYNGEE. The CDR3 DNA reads TGTGCCAGCAGCGTCCGTCCAACCTACGAGCAGTACTTC. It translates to CASSVRPTYEQYF.

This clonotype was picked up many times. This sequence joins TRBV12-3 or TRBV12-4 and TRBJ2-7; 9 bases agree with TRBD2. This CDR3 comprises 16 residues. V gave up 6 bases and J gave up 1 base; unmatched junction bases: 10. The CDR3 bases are TGTGCCAGCAGCCCCTCGGGACTAGCCTATTCCTACGAGCAGTACTTC. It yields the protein CASSPSGLAYSYEQYF.

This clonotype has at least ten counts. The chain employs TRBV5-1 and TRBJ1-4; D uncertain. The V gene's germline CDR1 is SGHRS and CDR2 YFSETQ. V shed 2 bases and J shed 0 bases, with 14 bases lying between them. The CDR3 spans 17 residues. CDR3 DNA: TGCGCCAGCAGCTTCGGCCCGGGTTTTGCAACTAATGAAAAACTGTTTTTT. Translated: CASSFGPGFATNEKLFF.

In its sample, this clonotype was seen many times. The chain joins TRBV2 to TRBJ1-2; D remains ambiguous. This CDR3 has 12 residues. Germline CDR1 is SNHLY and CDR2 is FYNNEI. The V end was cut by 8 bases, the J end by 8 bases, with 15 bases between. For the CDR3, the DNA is TGTGCCAGCGAGCAGCGACTTGAGGGCTACACCTTC. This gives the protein CASEQRLEGYTF.